The next 26 T cell receptor beta chains were all read from a single sample in a study of blood T cells in healthy people across ages. For the second PCR, which ran for about 6 to 11 cycles, a sample-barcoded 5' primer and a J-beta primer mix were used. Via MiXCR, TCRdb re-called the 5' RACE reads, giving one row per CDR3 protein. The table includes over 600,000 distinct CDR3 sequences, 40% to 45% detected once. Sequencing was performed on blood. The source is a man at least 80 years old in good health.

This clonotype was counted only a few times. The chain uses TRBV5-1 and TRBJ2-3, with TRBD2 identical over 9 bases. Germline CDR1 and CDR2: SGHRS and YFSETQ. This CDR3 is 15 amino acids long. The J segment lost 2 bases and the V segment lost 4 bases, leaving 5 bases of the junction unmatched. CDR3 amino acids: CASSRSGGLTDTQYF. CDR3 coding DNA: TGCGCCAGCAGCCGTAGCGGGGGCCTCACAGATACGCAGTATTTT.

The chain links TRBV20-1 to TRBJ2-7; TRBD1 agrees at 7 bases. This CDR3 contains 15 residues. Unmatched junction bases numbered 15, after V lost 3 bases and J lost 7 bases. Germline CDR1 DFQATT, CDR2 SNEGSKA (reference sequence). CDR3 DNA: TGCAGTGCTAGTGCTCATAGACAGGGTTTCGATGAGCAGTACTTC. Amino acid sequence: CSASAHRQGFDEQYF.

V is TRBV6-2 or TRBV6-3 and J is TRBJ2-2; D might be TRBD1 (5 bases). Deletions cut 2 bases from V and 1 base from J, with 8 bases between. The V gene's germline CDR1 is MNHEY and CDR2 SVGEGT. The CDR3 sequence is 15 residues long. Here the CDR3 DNA reads TGTGCCAGCAGTTACGTCGGACAGAACACCGGGGAGCTGTTTTTT. Residues: CASSYVGQNTGELFF.

This clonotype was observed a single time. The genes are TRBV30 and TRBJ2-5, with D possibly called TRBD1 or TRBD2 (6 bases each). The CDR3 is made up of 15 amino acids. Trimming left V 0 bases short and J 1 base short, with 12 bases between. Germline values: CDR1 GTSNPN, CDR2 SVGIG (reference sequence). CDR3 coding DNA: TGTGCCTGGAGTGTAGGGGGGTTCGGCCAAGAGACCCAGTACTTC. This translates into CAWSVGGFGQETQYF.

This chain joins TRBV7-3 and TRBJ2-3; D is tentatively TRBD1 or TRBD2 (5 bases each). The CDR3 is made up of 15 amino acids. V was cut by 5 bases and J by 2 bases, with 14 bases left in between. The germline V gene encodes CDR1 SGHTA and CDR2 FQGTGA. CDR3 in DNA: TGTGCCAGCAGCCCAAGGGACGGATTCACAGATACGCAGTATTTT. The encoded protein is CASSPRDGFTDTQYF.

CDR3 sequence: CASSWGGGTGNSPLHF. The DNA for the CDR3 is TGTGCCAGCAGCTGGGGAGGGGGGACAGGGAATTCACCCCTCCACTTT. The chain uses TRBV7-2 and TRBJ1-6; TRBD1 agrees at 9 bases. Per the germline V gene, CDR1 is SGHTA and CDR2 is FQGNSA. CDR3 length equals 16 residues. V lost 4 bases, J lost 7 bases, and 8 bases stayed unmatched.

The rearrangement joins TRBV20-1 to TRBJ2-7; D uncertain. This CDR3 is built from 14 residues. Trimming took off 1 base at V and 2 bases at J, with 12 bases between the two ends. Germline loops: CDR1 DFQATT, CDR2 SNEGSKA (reference sequence). The chain's CDR3 is CSARGPFATYEQYF. The CDR3 DNA reads TGCAGTGCTAGAGGTCCCTTTGCAACCTACGAGCAGTACTTC.

This chain connects TRBV11-2 to TRBJ2-3; 8 positions agree with TRBD2. Germline V lookup: CDR1 SGHAT, CDR2 FQNNGV. J was trimmed by 6 bases and V by 4 bases; bases with no gene match: 9. The CDR3 runs to 15 residues. Here the CDR3 DNA reads TGTGCCAGCAGCTCGAGCGGGAGAAATGACGATACGCAGTATTTT. The encoded protein is CASSSSGRNDDTQYF. Drawing the rest from reference TRBV11-2 and TRBJ2-3, the complete variable domain is EAGVAQSPRYKIIEKRQSVAFWCNPISGHATLYWYQQILGQGPKLLIQFQNNGVVDDSQLPKDRFSAERLKGVDSTLKIQPAKLEDSAVYLCASSSSGRNDDTQYFGPGTRLTVL.

This clonotype was recorded a few times. This chain connects TRBV7-2 to TRBJ1-3; TRBD1 might be the D (5 bases). Trimming cost V 5 bases and J 4 bases, with 15 bases left between them. CDR3 length: 15 residues. Per germline, CDR1 SGHTA and CDR2 FQGNSA. The CDR3 spells CASSRRTDIGNTIYF. Written as DNA, the CDR3 is TGTGCCAGCAGCCGACGGACGGACATCGGAAACACCATATATTTT.

The chain uses TRBV28 and TRBJ1-1; D unresolved. V was trimmed by 3 bases and J by 11 bases, leaving 25 bases between them. CDR3 size: 16 residues. Germline-derived CDR1 and CDR2 are MDHEN and SYDVKM. CDR3: CASSFVDSGLRSRAFF. The CDR3, as DNA: TGTGCCAGCAGTTTTGTTGATAGTGGGCTTCGCTCGAGGGCTTTCTTT.

This clonotype has only a few counts. The chain carries TRBV6-2 or TRBV6-3 and TRBJ2-1, with a possible D match to TRBD1 (6 bases). V was pared by 4 bases and J by 0 bases, with 10 bases between. Germline V lookup: CDR1 MNHEY, CDR2 SVGEGT. The CDR3 loop spans 15 amino acids. DNA of the CDR3: TGTGCCAGCAGTTGGACAGTCAGCTCCTACAATGAGCAGTTCTTC. It is translated as CASSWTVSSYNEQFF.

This clonotype showed up just a few times. The V gene is TRBV11-2, the J gene TRBJ2-5; D is perhaps TRBD1 or TRBD2 (6 bases each). The germline gives CDR1 SGHAT, CDR2 FQNNGV. The CDR3 extends over 18 amino acids. The V end lost 1 base, the J end lost 2 bases, and 20 bases lay between the germline ends. The CDR3 spells CASSLVGGGGGGQETQYF. DNA of the CDR3: TGTGCCAGCAGCTTAGTTGGGGGAGGAGGGGGAGGACAAGAGACCCAGTACTTC. The whole variable domain, filled in from reference TRBV11-2 and TRBJ2-5, reads EAGVAQSPRYKIIEKRQSVAFWCNPISGHATLYWYQQILGQGPKLLIQFQNNGVVDDSQLPKDRFSAERLKGVDSTLKIQPAKLEDSAVYLCASSLVGGGGGGQETQYFGPGTRLLVL.

This rearrangement joins TRBV6-2 or TRBV6-3 to TRBJ2-3; D unresolved. The germline V gene has CDR1 MNHEY and CDR2 SVGEGT. The CDR3 runs to 16 residues. Trimming shortened V by 0 bases and J by 2 bases, and 12 bases separated the two germline ends. CDR3: CASSYSMAFFTDTQYF. CDR3 DNA sequence: TGTGCCAGCAGTTACTCGATGGCATTTTTCACAGATACGCAGTATTTT.

There are a few counts of this clonotype. The chain carries TRBV11-2 and TRBJ2-6; TRBD2 might be the D (5 bases). V was cut by 4 bases and J by 2 bases, with 9 bases left in between. There are 15 residues in the CDR3. Germline CDR1 and CDR2: SGHAT and FQNNGV. This CDR3 reads CASSSRGTGANVLTF. CDR3 DNA: TGTGCCAGCAGCTCCCGGGGAACTGGGGCCAACGTCCTGACTTTC.

For this clonotype: One junction end does not reproduce the germline sequence, and a read error may be involved. The chain joins TRBV6-2 or TRBV6-3 to TRBJ2-7, with 7 bases aligning to TRBD2. CDR1 MNHEY and CDR2 SVGEGT come from the germline V gene. This CDR3 is built from 14 residues. CDR3 loop: CASSYSGGSGEQYF. CDR3 nucleotides: TGTGCCAGCAGCTACTCAGGCGGGAGCGGCGAGCAGTACTTC.

This sequence joins TRBV5-1 and TRBJ2-1, with unresolved D. This CDR3 spans 14 amino acids. Per germline, CDR1 SGHRS and CDR2 YFSETQ. Between the trimmed V and J ends, which lost 7 bases and 0 bases, there was a span of 11 bases. The CDR3 bases are TGCGCCAGCGGCCAGGAACACTCCTACAATGAGCAGTTCTTC. Amino acids: CASGQEHSYNEQFF.

Only a few counts were recorded for this clonotype. The chain couples TRBV6-1 to TRBJ2-7; 9 bases match TRBD2. CDR1 is MNHNS and CDR2 is SASEGT in the germline V gene. CDR3 length: 18 amino acids. Trimming removed 0 bases from V and 3 bases from J; junction bases left unmatched: 12. CDR3 DNA: TGTGCCAGCAGTGAAGCGAGGGTAGCGGGAGCTTCCGGCTACGAGCAGTACTTC. This sequence encodes CASSEARVAGASGYEQYF.

The sample holds a few counts of this clonotype. The chain links TRBV6-2 or TRBV6-3 to TRBJ1-5; D is undetermined. The V and J ends lost 3 bases and 0 bases respectively, with 6 bases between them. Germline V gene data show CDR1 as MNHEY and CDR2 as SVGEGT. This CDR3 spans 14 amino acids. The CDR3 DNA is TGTGCCAGCAGTTATACCAGTAGCAATCAGCCCCAGCATTTT. Amino acid sequence: CASSYTSSNQPQHF.

The rearrangement joins TRBV20-1 to TRBJ2-1; D unclear. Germline V lookup: CDR1 DFQATT, CDR2 SNEGSKA (reference sequence). The V gene lost 0 bases and the J gene lost 13 bases, with 16 bases spanning the gap. This CDR3 comprises 13 residues. The CDR3 here is CSARDDPKETQFF. For the CDR3, the DNA is TGCAGTGCTAGAGATGATCCGAAAGAGACCCAGTTCTTC.

The rearrangement links TRBV5-8 to TRBJ1-2; D call uncertain. This CDR3 has 16 amino acids. The germline V gene encodes CDR1 SGHTS and CDR2 YDEGEE. V gave up 1 base and J gave up 2 bases, with 15 bases separating them. In nucleotides, the CDR3 is TGTGCCAGCAGCTTGTCGGGGTCGGCGGCGAACTATGGCTACACCTTC. Amino acids: CASSLSGSAANYGYTF.

The rearrangement joins TRBV4-2 to TRBJ1-5, with a possible D match to TRBD1 (5 bases). Germline CDR1 is LGHNA and CDR2 is YNFKEQ. The V and J ends lost 3 bases and 0 bases respectively, with 15 bases between them. The CDR3 totals 17 residues. This CDR3 reads CASSQGVVGPSNQPQHF. The CDR3 DNA is TGTGCCAGCAGCCAGGGTGTGGTGGGGCCTAGCAATCAGCCCCAGCATTTT.

The chain couples TRBV3-1 to TRBJ1-5; TRBD1 might be the D (6 bases). Germline V gives CDR1 LGHDT, CDR2 YNNKEL (reference sequence). This CDR3 has 13 amino acids. V gave up 1 base and J gave up 6 bases, with 7 bases separating them. The CDR3 loop reads CASSQARGQPQHF. In nucleotides, the CDR3 is TGTGCCAGCAGCCAAGCCAGGGGTCAGCCCCAGCATTTT.

The V and J genes are TRBV14 and TRBJ1-4; no clear D gene. This CDR3 is 13 amino acids long. The V gene lost 4 bases and the J gene lost 8 bases, with 11 bases spanning the gap. The germline V gene has CDR1 SGHDN and CDR2 FVKESK. DNA of the CDR3: TGTGCCAGCAGCCGTTTTACGGCGGAAAAACTGTTTTTT. This encodes CASSRFTAEKLFF.

This clonotype was detected only a few times. This chain connects TRBV20-1 to TRBJ2-3; TRBD2 agrees at 8 bases. The V gene's germline CDR1 is DFQATT and CDR2 SNEGSKA (reference sequence). This CDR3 has 16 amino acids. J lost 2 bases, V lost 5 bases, and 12 bases had no gene match. Written as DNA, the CDR3 is TGCAGTGCTCCACTAATAGCGGGAAGTGTCACAGATACGCAGTATTTT. This translates into CSAPLIAGSVTDTQYF.

This clonotype was detected only a few times. The J gene is TRBJ1-2, the V gene TRBV12-3 or TRBV12-4; D not resolved. Trimming took off 0 bases at V and 4 bases at J, with 15 bases between the two ends. The length of the CDR3 is 16 residues. The CDR3 nucleotides read TGTGCCAGCAGTTTAGCAGATTTTAATACCGCCTATGGCTACACCTTC. This gives the protein CASSLADFNTAYGYTF.

Regarding this clonotype: The germline gene is not matched at one end of the junction; a read error may be the cause. J is TRBJ1-5 and V is TRBV7-2; D may be TRBD1 (5 bases). Germline assignment: CDR1 SGHTA and CDR2 FQGNSA. The CDR3 runs to 15 residues. Here the CDR3 DNA reads TGTGCCTGCAGCACCGGGGCCCATAGCAATCAGCCCCAGCATTTT. It encodes CACSTGAHSNQPQHF.